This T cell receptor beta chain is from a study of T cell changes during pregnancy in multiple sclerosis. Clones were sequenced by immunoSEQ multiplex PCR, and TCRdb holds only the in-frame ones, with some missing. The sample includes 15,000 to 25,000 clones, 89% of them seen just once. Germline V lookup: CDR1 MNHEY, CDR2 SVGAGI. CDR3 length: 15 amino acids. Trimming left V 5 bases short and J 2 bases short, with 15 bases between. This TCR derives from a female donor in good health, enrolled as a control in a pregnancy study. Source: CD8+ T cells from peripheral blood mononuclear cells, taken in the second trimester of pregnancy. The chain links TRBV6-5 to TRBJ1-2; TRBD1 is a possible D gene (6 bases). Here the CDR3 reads CASSVNRALNYGYTF. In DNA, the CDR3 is TGTGCCAGCAGTGTGAACAGGGCCCTAAACTATGGCTACACCTTC.